The 9 T cell receptor beta chains below come from one sample, sequenced in a study of blood T cell repertoires in COVID-19. Profiled with immunoSEQ multiplex PCR; TCRdb holds only in-frame clones, not every one. The table has 150,000 to 200,000 clones, around 87% seen once; the top ten hold less than 8%. Input material: PBMCs or T cells enriched from blood (not recorded which). The receptors originated from a woman aged 45-65 years who had recovered from COVID-19.

V gene TRBV13 combines with J gene TRBJ2-7, with D perhaps TRBD1 (5 bases). Trimming removed 5 bases from V and 6 bases from J, with 17 bases in between. CDR1 PRHDT and CDR2 FYEKMQ come from the germline V gene (reference sequence). The CDR3 contains 14 residues. CDR3 sequence (DNA): TGTGCCAGCAGCCAGGCAGGGTTCGGATCCGAGCAGTACTTC. The encoded protein is CASSQAGFGSEQYF.

This clone was observed a few times. This sequence joins TRBV27 and TRBJ1-5, with D perhaps TRBD1 (5 bases). V was trimmed by 5 bases and J by 3 bases, leaving 17 bases between them. CDR1 and CDR2 (germline): MNHEY, SMNVEV (reference sequence). The CDR3 has 16 amino acids. The CDR3 nucleotides are TGTGCCAGCAGTACTGTTCGGGGGATAAACAATCAGCCCCAGCATTTT. Encoded protein: CASSTVRGINNQPQHF.

This chain uses TRBV5-6 with TRBJ1-1, with D possibly matching TRBD1 (5 bases). The CDR3 has 16 residues. V was trimmed by 4 bases and J by 0 bases, leaving 16 bases between them. Germline assignment: CDR1 SGHDT and CDR2 YYEEEE. CDR3 amino acids: CASSQGGGILNTEAFF. DNA of the CDR3: TGTGCCAGCAGCCAAGGCGGGGGAATACTGAACACTGAAGCTTTCTTT.

The gene calls are TRBV6-5 and TRBJ2-1; D not resolved. This CDR3 is 11 amino acids long. Germline loops: CDR1 MNHEY, CDR2 SVGAGI. The V gene lost 6 bases and the J gene lost 4 bases, with 4 bases spanning the gap. The CDR3: CASREYNEQFF. The CDR3 nucleotides are TGTGCCAGCAGAGAGTACAATGAGCAGTTCTTC.

The chain uses TRBV7-8 and TRBJ2-5; perhaps TRBD2 as D (7 bases). Trimming cost V 1 base and J 5 bases, with 17 bases left between them. The CDR3 spans 16 residues. In germline, CDR1 is SGHVS, CDR2 FQNEAQ. CDR3 coding DNA: TGTGCCAGCAGCTTAGTAGGCGGGGGCCCCTGGGAGACCCAGTACTTC. Translated, it gives CASSLVGGGPWETQYF.

The rearrangement uses TRBV9 and TRBJ2-3, with D perhaps TRBD2 (6 bases). The V gene lost 2 bases and the J gene lost 5 bases, with 9 bases spanning the gap. The CDR3 sequence is 13 residues long. Per germline, CDR1 SGDLS and CDR2 YYNGEE. In DNA, the CDR3 is TGTGCCAGCAGCGTGGAGGGTAAAGATACGCAGTATTTT. Translation: CASSVEGKDTQYF.

V gene TRBV7-2 combines with J gene TRBJ2-7, with 9 nucleotides matching TRBD2. Trimming cost V 1 base and J 6 bases; bases outside gene matches: 10. Germline CDR1 reads SGHTA; CDR2 reads FQGNSA. The CDR3 runs 16 residues. The CDR3 reads CASSLVAGGAAVEQYF. Here the CDR3 DNA reads TGTGCCAGCAGCTTAGTTGCGGGGGGGGCCGCGGTCGAGCAGTACTTC.

Remarks on this clone: Different DNA sequences within this sample yield the same CDR3. The chain recombines TRBV29-1 with TRBJ2-7; 9 bases match TRBD1. The CDR3 covers 11 residues. Germline CDR1 and CDR2: SQVTM and ANQGSEA. Trimming took 6 bases from V and 6 from J; bases not matched to a gene: 3. The CDR3 DNA reads as TGCAGCGTGGGACAGGGCTCCGAGCAGTACTTC. Its translation is CSVGQGSEQYF.

The chain carries TRBV13 and TRBJ2-2; no clear D. This CDR3 spans 16 amino acids. Trimming left V 1 base short and J 3 bases short, with 12 bases between. Per the germline V gene, CDR1 is PRHDT and CDR2 is FYEKMQ (reference sequence). The CDR3 is CASSLDSRRHTGELFF. CDR3 DNA sequence: TGTGCCAGCAGCTTAGACAGCCGACGTCACACCGGGGAGCTGTTTTTT. The full variable domain, with the rest looked up from reference TRBV13 and TRBJ2-2, is AAGVIQSPRHLIKEKRETATLKCYPIPRHDTVYWYQQGPGQDPQFLISFYEKMQSDKGSIPDRFSAQQFSDYHSELNMSSLELGDSALYFCASSLDSRRHTGELFFGEGSRLTVL.